This T cell receptor (beta chain) was identified during a study of cytomegalovirus exposure and HLA in healthy donors. Primers: 60 Vbeta forward and 13 Jbeta reverse. The method was immunoSEQ multiplex PCR; TCRdb's version includes in-frame clones alone and lacks a portion of them. Altogether about 200,000 clones are present, roughly 80% being singletons, with the ten largest covering 1.5% to 2%. Points from the study as a whole: The records held CMV serostatus as the only immune exposure information. In an earlier analysis, in roughly 580 donors, most V segments appeared productive either ~87% or ~30% of the time. Later analysis revealed greater clonal expansion in HLA-associated TCR beta chains than in equally common others.

Remarks on this clone: Its matching antigen is unknown.

V gave up 4 bases and J gave up 8 bases; unmatched junction bases: 14. The CDR3 has 17 residues. Germline V gene data show CDR1 as MGHRA and CDR2 as YSYEKL. Sequencing was done on a sample of PBMCs. The TCR comes from a woman aged 18-29 years in good health and CMV-seronegative. This rearrangement joins TRBV4-1 to TRBJ2-3, with 11 bases identical to TRBD2. The CDR3 region has the DNA TGCGCCAGCAGCCTATTTCGTGATAGCGGGAGGGCCGGTACGCAGTATTTT. This codes for CASSLFRDSGRAGTQYF.